This paragraph covers one TCR beta chain sequence. At least ten counts were recorded for this clonotype. There is no known antigen for this receptor. No much larger clonotype is one base removed from it; base qualities were not supplied. The data derive from a study of T-cell reconstitution after alpha-beta-depleted transplantation in children (dated by TCRdb to the mid-2010s). Regarding the complete study: T-cell immune reconstitution after TCRalphabeta/CD19-depleted allogeneic hematopoietic cell transplantation in children was quantitatively tracked in the study by means of TCR repertoire profiling.

Inclusive of the bounding cysteine and phenylalanine, the CDR3 is 15 residues long. CDR3 DNA is the only sequence kept; it has 45 bases, read in frame from the first base. At the junction V is shortened by 4 bases and J by 5 bases, with 13 bases in between. The germline V gene gives CDR1 as KGHDR and CDR2 as SFDVKD. To prepare the library, PCR was applied. The sequencer was an Illumina HiSeq 2500. To normalize quantification of the TCRbeta repertoire, the TCR libraries were built with molecular barcoding that relied on unique molecular identifiers. The public reads were run again by TCRdb, first through fastp at Q25 and then through MiXCR, and only productive beta chains were kept. Each CDR3 protein appears once, grouped with its most common genes and DNA. The sample table lists around 380,000 distinct CDR3 sequences, about 11% of them with a count of one. Clones ranked in the top ten supply approximately 5% of the sample.

Here the chain combines TRBV24-1 and TRBJ2-2; confidence is insufficient to name the D gene. The TCR comes from a human donor who donated a stem cell graft to a child with acute myeloid leukemia. The sample was PBMCs from the stem cell graft donor, taken from the stem cell graft. The bases read TGTGCCACCAGTGACAGACGGGTCTCTACCGGGGAGCTGTTTTTT. It specifies CATSDRRVSTGELFF.